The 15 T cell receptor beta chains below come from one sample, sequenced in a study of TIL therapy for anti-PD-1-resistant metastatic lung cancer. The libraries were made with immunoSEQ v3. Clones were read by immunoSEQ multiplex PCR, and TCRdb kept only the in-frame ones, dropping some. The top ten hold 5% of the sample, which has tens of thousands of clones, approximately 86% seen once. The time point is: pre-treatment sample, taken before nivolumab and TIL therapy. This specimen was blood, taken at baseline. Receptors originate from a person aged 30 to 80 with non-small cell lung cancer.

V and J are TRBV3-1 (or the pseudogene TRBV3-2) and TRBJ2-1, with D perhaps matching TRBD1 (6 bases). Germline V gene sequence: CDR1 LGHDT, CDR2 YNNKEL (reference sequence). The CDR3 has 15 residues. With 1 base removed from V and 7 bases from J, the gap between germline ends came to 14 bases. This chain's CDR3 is CASSQVTGKWNEQFF. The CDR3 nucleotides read TGTGCCAGCAGCCAAGTAACAGGGAAATGGAATGAGCAGTTCTTC.

The CDR3 DNA follows: TGTGCCACCCGTAGTAAGGGACAACAGACCCAGTACTTC. Protein: CATRSKGQQTQYF. This sequence joins TRBV28 and TRBJ2-5, with D maybe TRBD1 (6 bases). Germline CDR1 and CDR2: MDHEN and SYDVKM. This CDR3 has 13 residues. V was pared by 10 bases and J by 6 bases, with 18 bases between.

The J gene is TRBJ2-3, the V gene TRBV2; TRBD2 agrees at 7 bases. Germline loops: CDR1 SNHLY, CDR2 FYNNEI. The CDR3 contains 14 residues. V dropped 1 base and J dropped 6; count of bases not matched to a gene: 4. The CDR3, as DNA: TGTGCCAGCAGTGAAGACGGGGGAGGGGATACGCAGTATTTT. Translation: CASSEDGGGDTQYF.

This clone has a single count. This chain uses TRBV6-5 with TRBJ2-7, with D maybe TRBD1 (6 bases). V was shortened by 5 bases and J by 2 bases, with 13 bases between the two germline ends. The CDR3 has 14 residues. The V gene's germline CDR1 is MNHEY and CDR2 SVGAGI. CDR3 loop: CASSLGAGPYEQYF. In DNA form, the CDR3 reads TGTGCCAGCAGTCTGGGGGCGGGTCCCTACGAGCAGTACTTC.

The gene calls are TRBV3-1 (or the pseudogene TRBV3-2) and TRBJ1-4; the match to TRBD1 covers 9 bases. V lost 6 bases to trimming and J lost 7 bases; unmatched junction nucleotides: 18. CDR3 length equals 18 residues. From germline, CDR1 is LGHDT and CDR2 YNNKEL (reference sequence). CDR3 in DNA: TGTGCCAGCAGGAGGGACAGGGAATGGCTTGGGGTATGTGAAAAACTGTTTTTT. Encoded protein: CASRRDREWLGVCEKLFF.

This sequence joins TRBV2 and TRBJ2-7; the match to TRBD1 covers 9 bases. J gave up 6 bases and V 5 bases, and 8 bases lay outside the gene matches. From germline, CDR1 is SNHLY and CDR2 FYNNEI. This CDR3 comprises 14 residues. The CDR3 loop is CASSSDRGSPEQYF. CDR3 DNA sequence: TGTGCCAGCAGTTCGGACAGGGGATCCCCCGAGCAGTACTTC. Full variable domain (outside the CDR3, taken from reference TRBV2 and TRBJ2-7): EPEVTQTPSHQVTQMGQEVILRCVPISNHLYFYWYRQILGQKVEFLVSFYNNEISEKSEIFDDQFSVERPDGSNFTLKIRSTKLEDSAMYFCASSSDRGSPEQYFGPGTRLTVT.

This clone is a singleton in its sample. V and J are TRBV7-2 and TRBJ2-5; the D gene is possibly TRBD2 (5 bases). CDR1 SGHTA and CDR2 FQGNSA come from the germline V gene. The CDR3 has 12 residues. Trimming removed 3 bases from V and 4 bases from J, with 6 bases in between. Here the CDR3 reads CASSFAGETQYF. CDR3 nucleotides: TGTGCCAGCAGCTTTGCGGGAGAGACCCAGTACTTC.

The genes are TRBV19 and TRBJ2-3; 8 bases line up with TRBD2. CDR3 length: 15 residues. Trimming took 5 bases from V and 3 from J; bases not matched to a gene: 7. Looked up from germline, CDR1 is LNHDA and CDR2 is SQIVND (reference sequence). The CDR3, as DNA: TGTGCCAGTAGTCTTTCGGGAGGGCCAACAGATACGCAGTATTTT. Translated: CASSLSGGPTDTQYF.

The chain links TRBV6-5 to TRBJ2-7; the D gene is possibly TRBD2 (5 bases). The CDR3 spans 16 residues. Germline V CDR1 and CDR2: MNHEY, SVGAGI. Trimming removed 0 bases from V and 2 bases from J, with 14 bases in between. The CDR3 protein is CASSYSPGNGPYEQYF. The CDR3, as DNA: TGTGCCAGCAGTTACTCGCCCGGGAACGGACCCTACGAGCAGTACTTC.

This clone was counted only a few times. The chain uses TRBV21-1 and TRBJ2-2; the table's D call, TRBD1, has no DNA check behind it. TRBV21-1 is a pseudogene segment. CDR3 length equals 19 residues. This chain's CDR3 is CASSTCPGTPVPNTGELFF. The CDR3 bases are TGTGCCAGCAGCACTTGCCCCGGGACACCGGTACCTAACACCGGGGAGCTGTTTTTT.

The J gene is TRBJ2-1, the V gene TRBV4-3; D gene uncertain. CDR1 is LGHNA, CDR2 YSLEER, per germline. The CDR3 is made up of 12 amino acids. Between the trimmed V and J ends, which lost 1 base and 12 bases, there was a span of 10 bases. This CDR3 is CASSQGKGGQFF. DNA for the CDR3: TGCGCCAGCAGCCAAGGGAAGGGCGGGCAGTTCTTC.

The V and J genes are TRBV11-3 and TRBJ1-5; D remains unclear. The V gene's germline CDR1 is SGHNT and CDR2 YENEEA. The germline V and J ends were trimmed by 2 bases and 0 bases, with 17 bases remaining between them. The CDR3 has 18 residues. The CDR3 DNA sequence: TGTGCCAGCAGCTTATGGTTGCGGACGTATTATAGCAATCAGCCCCAGCATTTT. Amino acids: CASSLWLRTYYSNQPQHF.

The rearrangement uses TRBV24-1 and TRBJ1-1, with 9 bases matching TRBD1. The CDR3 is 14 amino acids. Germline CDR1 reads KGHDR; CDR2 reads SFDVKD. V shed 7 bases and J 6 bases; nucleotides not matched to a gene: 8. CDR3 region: CATRPGQGDPEAFF. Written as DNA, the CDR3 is TGTGCCACCAGACCGGGACAGGGAGACCCTGAAGCTTTCTTT.

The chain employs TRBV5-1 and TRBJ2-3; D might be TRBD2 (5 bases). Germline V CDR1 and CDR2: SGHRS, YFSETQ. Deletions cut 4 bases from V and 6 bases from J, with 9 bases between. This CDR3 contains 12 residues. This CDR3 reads CASSLIADTQYF. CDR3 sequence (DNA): TGCGCCAGCAGCCTTATAGCGGATACGCAGTATTTT.

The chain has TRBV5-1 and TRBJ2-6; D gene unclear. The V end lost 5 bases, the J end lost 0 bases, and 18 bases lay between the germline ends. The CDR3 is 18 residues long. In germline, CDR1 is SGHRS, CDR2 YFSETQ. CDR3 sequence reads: CASRSYARTFSGANVLTF. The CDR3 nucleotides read TGCGCCAGCAGAAGTTATGCCCGGACCTTCTCTGGGGCCAACGTCCTGACTTTC.